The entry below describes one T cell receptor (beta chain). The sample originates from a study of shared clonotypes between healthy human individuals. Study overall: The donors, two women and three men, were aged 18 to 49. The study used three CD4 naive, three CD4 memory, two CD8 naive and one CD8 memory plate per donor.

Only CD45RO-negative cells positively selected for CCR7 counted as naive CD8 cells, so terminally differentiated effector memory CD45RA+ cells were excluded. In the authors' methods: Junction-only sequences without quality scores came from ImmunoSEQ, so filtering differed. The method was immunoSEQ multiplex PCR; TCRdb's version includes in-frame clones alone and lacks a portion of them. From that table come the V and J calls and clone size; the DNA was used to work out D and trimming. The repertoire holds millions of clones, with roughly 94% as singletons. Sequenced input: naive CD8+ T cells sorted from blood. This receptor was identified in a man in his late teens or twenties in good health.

The CDR3 here is CAFDGSSSGNTIYF. CDR3 DNA sequence: TGTGCCTTCGACGGGAGTTCCTCTGGAAACACCATATATTTT. The genes are TRBV30 and TRBJ1-3; D remains ambiguous. The CDR3 spans 14 residues. Deletions cut 7 bases from V and 0 bases from J, with 13 bases between. CDR1 and CDR2 from the germline V gene are GTSNPN and SVGIG (reference sequence).